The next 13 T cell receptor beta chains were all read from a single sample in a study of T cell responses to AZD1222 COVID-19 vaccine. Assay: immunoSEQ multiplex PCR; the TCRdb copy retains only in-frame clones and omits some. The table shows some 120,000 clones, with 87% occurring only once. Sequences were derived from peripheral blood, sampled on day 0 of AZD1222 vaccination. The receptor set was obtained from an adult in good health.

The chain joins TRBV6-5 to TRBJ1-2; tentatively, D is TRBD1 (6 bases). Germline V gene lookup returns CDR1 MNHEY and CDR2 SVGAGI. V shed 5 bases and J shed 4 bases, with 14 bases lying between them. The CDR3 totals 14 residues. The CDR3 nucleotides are TGTGCCAGCAGTCCGGGGGCGGGCTTCTATGGCTACACCTTC. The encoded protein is CASSPGAGFYGYTF.

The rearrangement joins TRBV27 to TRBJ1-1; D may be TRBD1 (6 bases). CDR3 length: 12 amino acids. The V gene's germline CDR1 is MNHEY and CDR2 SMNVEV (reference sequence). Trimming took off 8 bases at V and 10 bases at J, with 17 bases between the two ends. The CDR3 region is CASSMSGETAFF. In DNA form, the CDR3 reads TGTGCCAGCTCCATGTCAGGGGAGACAGCTTTCTTT.

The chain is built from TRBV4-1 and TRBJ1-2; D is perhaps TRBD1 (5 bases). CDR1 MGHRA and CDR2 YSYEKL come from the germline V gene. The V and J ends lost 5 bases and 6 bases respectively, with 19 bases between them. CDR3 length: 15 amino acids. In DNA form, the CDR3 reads TGCGCCAGCAGCACCGGACATGCCTTGGGCGATGGCTACACCTTC. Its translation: CASSTGHALGDGYTF.

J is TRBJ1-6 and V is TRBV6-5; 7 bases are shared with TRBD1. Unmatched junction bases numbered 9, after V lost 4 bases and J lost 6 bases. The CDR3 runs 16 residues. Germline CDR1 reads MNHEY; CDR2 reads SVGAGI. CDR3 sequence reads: CASSSVRQGFNSPLHF. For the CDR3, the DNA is TGTGCCAGCAGTTCCGTCCGACAGGGTTTTAATTCACCCCTCCACTTT.

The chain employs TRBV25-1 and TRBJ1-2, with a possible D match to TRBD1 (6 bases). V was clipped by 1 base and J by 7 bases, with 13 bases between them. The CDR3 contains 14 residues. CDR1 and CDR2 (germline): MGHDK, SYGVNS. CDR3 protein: CASSEFRTEVGYTF. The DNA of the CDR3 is TGTGCCAGCAGTGAATTTAGGACAGAAGTTGGCTACACCTTC.

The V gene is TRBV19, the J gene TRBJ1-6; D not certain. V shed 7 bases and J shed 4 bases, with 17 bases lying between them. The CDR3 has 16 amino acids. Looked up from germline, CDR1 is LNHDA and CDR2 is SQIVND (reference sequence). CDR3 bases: TGTGCCAGTACCTCTTTGGGCGCAGAGTATAATTCACCCCTCCACTTT. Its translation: CASTSLGAEYNSPLHF.

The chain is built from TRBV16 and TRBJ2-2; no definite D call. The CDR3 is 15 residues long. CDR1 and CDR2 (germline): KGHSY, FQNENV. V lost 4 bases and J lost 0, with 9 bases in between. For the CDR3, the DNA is TGTGCCAGCAGCCCTAGGTACCCGAACACCGGGGAGCTGTTTTTT. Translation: CASSPRYPNTGELFF.

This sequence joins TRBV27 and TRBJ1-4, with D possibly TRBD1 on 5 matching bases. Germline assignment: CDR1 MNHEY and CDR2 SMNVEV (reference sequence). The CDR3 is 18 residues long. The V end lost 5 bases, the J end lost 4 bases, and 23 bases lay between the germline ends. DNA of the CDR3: TGTGCCAGCAGTCCCAAGAACATGGGGCCCGGGGTTAATGAAAAACTGTTTTTT. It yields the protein CASSPKNMGPGVNEKLFF.

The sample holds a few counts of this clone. The CDR3 loop reads CASSDRYNSPLHF. For the CDR3, the DNA is TGTGCCAGTTCCGACAGATATAATTCACCCCTCCACTTT. The chain is built from TRBV14 and TRBJ1-6, with D maybe TRBD1 (5 bases). CDR1 is SGHDN and CDR2 is FVKESK in the germline V gene. V lost 9 bases to trimming and J lost 4 bases, with 10 bases between them. The length of the CDR3 is 13 residues. Drawing the rest from reference TRBV14 and TRBJ1-6, the complete variable domain is EAGVTQFPSHSVIEKGQTVTLRCDPISGHDNLYWYRRVMGKEIKFLLHFVKESKQDESGMPNNRFLAERTGGTYSTLKVQPAELEDSGVYFCASSDRYNSPLHFGNGTRLTVT.

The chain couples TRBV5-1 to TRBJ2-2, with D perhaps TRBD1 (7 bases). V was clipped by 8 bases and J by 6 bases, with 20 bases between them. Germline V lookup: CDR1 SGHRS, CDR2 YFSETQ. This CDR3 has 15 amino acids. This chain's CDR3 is CASQTRQGYPGELFF. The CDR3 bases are TGCGCCAGTCAGACTAGACAGGGTTACCCCGGGGAGCTGTTTTTT.

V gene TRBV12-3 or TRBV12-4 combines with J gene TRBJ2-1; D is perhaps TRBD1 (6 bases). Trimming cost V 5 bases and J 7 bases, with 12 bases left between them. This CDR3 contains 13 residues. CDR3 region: CASSRETGNEQFF. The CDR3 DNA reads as TGTGCCAGCAGTCGAGAAACAGGGAATGAGCAGTTCTTC.

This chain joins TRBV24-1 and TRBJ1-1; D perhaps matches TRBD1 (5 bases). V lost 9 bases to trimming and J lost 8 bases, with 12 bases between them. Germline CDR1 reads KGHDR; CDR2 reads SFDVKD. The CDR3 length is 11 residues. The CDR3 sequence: CATVWAGEAFF. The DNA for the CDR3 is TGTGCCACCGTATGGGCAGGGGAAGCTTTCTTT.

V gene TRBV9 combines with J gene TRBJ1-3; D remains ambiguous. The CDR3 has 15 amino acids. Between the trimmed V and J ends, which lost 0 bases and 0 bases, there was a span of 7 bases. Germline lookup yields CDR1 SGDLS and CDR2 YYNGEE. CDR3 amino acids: CASSVVPDSGNTIYF. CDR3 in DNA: TGTGCCAGCAGCGTAGTACCAGACTCTGGAAACACCATATATTTT.